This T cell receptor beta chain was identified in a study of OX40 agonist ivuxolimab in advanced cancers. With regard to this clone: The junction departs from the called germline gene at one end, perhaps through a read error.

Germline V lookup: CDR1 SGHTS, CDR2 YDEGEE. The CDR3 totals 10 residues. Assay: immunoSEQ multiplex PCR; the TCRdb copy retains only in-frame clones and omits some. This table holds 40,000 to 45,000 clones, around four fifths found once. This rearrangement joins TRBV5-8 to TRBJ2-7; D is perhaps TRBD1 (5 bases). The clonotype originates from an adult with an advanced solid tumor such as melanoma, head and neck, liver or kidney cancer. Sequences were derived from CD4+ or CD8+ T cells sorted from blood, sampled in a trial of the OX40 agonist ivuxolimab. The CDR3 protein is CASSLGETAF. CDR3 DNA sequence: TGTGCCAGCAGCTTGGGAGAGACAGCTTTC.